Described below is a single T cell receptor (beta chain) sequence and its context. This clone came up many times. Its binding antigen is unknown. No much larger clonotype is one base removed from it; base qualities were not supplied. The CDR3 numbers 14 residues from cysteine through phenylalanine. The sequence is cut down to CDR3 DNA, 42 bases in frame from base 1. Trimming removed 6 bases from V and 0 bases from J, leaving 11 bases between the germline ends. The germline V gene (reference sequence) specifies LNHDA as CDR1 and SQIVND as CDR2. The treatment or condition label, as the study defines it: approximately 18 received Ad26.COV2.S at low or high dose, single or two shots; several received placebo; per-sample allocation not given. Repertoires of vaccine and placebo recipients were sequenced from samples taken on day 63 after the first injection. Between 29 July and 7 August 2020, Cohort 1b enrolled about 27 adults aged 18-55 years at one site in Boston, USA. Ad26.COV2.S was a replication-incompetent adenovirus type 26 vector expressing a prefusion-stabilized SARS-CoV-2 spike protein from the original Wuhan strain.

The data were taken from a study of Ad26.COV2.S vaccination and SARS-CoV-2 variants (dated by TCRdb to the early 2020s). Regarding the research as a whole: Donors in the vaccine arm were drawn from COV1001, a phase I-IIa trial of Ad26.COV2.S in healthy adults that was multicentre, randomized, double-blind and placebo-controlled. TCRbeta repertoire sequencing was used to assess the specificity and breadth of SARS-CoV-2-reactive T cell receptors after Ad26.COV2.S vaccination. Trial participants were randomized into five groups of five, in which low-dose or high-dose Ad26.COV2.S was given once or twice, or placebo was given on both occasions. The TCR-sequenced set comprised around 32 samples: some 20 Ad26.COV2.S vaccine recipients, 5 placebo recipients and 8 SARS-CoV-2 convalescent individuals. Dosing of Ad26.COV2.S was intramuscular, at either 5x10^10 or 1x10^11 viral particles, delivered as one shot or as two shots spaced 56 days apart. Investigators remained blinded to trial group allocation during experiments and outcome assessment.

TCRbeta CDR3 regions were sequenced with the immunoSEQ Assay. After extraction, genomic DNA underwent amplification by bias-controlled multiplex PCR, followed by high-throughput sequencing. On the study's bioinformatics: To quantify the absolute abundance of every unique TCRbeta CDR3 region, sequences were collapsed and filtered. T cell fraction was estimated by normalizing TCRbeta template counts to usable DNA, which was measured by amplifying reference genes present in all nucleated cells. Repertoire TCRs were annotated as SARS-CoV-2-specific by exact matching of V gene, CDR3 amino acid sequence and J gene to a known reactive TCR set. The reference SARS-CoV-2 TCR set was derived from MIRA and filtered for enrichment in COVID-19-positive ImmuneCODE repertoires, a step that removed public or cross-reactive TCRs. Based on the MIRA antigens, annotated TCRs were further analysed at the level of specific ORF or position within ORF. Breadth was defined as the number of annotated unique rearrangements divided by the total number of unique productive rearrangements, and depth was defined as the summed frequency of the annotated unique rearrangements. TCR breadth was compared between groups using two-sided Wilcoxon rank-sum tests. In its TCRdb copy, this immuneACCESS table keeps in-frame sequences only and misses some clones. Where compared with another copy, unresolved V genes explain less than half of these, and the others have no known cause. D and trimming were read from the DNA, whereas the V and J calls and clone size are those reported in that table. In all, the sample holds about 350,000 clones, and 65% to 90% of those were seen once. Over 8.5% of the sample lies in the top ten.

Broad study findings and their caveats: Compared with placebo recipients, Ad26.COV2.S recipients showed higher spike-specific TCR breadth (P = 0.0014). Vaccine and placebo recipients had comparable non-spike TCR breadth, which fits with the vaccine containing only spike. After vaccination, spike-specific CD8+ and CD4+ T cell responses were reported to show substantial breadth. The authors noted that total T cell responses may have been underestimated by the TCR breadth and depth analyses. The study was not powered for comparison of responses between vaccine doses or regimens.

The chain is assembled from TRBV19 and TRBJ1-1; the D segment could be TRBD1, given 5 matching bases. The clonotype originates from a person between 18 and 65 years old who received the Ad26.COV2.S COVID-19 vaccine or a placebo. Sequenced material: peripheral blood, taken in a trial of Ad26.COV2.S vaccine versus placebo. DNA sequence: TGTGCCAGTAGCCCGACAGCGTTGAACACTGAAGCTTTCTTT. Its amino acids are CASSPTALNTEAFF.